Following are 21 T cell receptor beta chains from one sample sequenced in a study of control samples from healthy donors and cancer patients (TCRdb year 2020). Library preparation employed the immunoSEQ multiplex PCR assay. TCRdb took over this immuneACCESS table, retaining in-frame rearrangements with V and J assigned. Such tables are incomplete; in checked studies, under half of the missing clones stem from an unresolved V gene, and the remainder is unexplained. The sample has 100,000 to 150,000 clones on record, less than 95% of them singletons. The ten most abundant clones make up 3.6% of the sample. The sample comprised blood. Receptor source: a man under 40 in good health.

The chain carries TRBV7-9 and TRBJ2-3, with unresolved D. The germline V gene has CDR1 SEHNR and CDR2 FQNEAQ (reference sequence). V was clipped by 2 bases and J by 0 bases, with 9 bases between them. The CDR3 runs 15 residues. The DNA for the CDR3 is TGTGCCAGCAGCTTAAGAACACCTAGCACAGATACGCAGTATTTT. It encodes CASSLRTPSTDTQYF. Looking up the rest from reference TRBV7-9 and TRBJ2-3 gives the full variable domain: DTGVSQNPRHKITKRGQNVTFRCDPISEHNRLYWYRQTLGQGPEFLTYFQNEAQLEKSRLLSDRFSAERPKGSFSTLEIQRTEQGDSAMYLCASSLRTPSTDTQYFGPGTRLTVL.

This chain uses TRBV21-1 with TRBJ1-3; TRBD1 reflects the table's D call only, with no check against the DNA. TRBV21-1 is designated a pseudogene. The CDR3 totals 14 residues. CDR3 sequence: CASLDTGGGNTIYF. CDR3 DNA: TGTGCCAGCCTGGACACCGGTGGAGGAAACACCATATATTTT.

The chain carries TRBV20-1 and TRBJ2-5; 15 bases match TRBD2. Germline-derived CDR1 and CDR2 are DFQATT and SNEGSKA (reference sequence). Germline trimming cut 5 bases from V and 2 bases from J; bases unmatched to any gene: 9. The CDR3 sequence is 17 residues long. The CDR3 DNA is TGCAGTGCTGGTGGACTAGCGGGGGGGGGATCGCAAGAGACCCAGTACTTC. It encodes CSAGGLAGGGSQETQYF.

Details on this clone: The same CDR3 can be traced to other DNA sequences in this sample. The rearrangement links TRBV6-2 or TRBV6-3 to TRBJ1-6; no clear D gene. CDR1 is MNHEY and CDR2 is SVGEGT in the germline V gene. The CDR3 has 13 residues. V shed 6 bases and J shed 7 bases, with 10 bases lying between them. CDR3 bases: TGTGCCAGCAGCTCGAGGGAGAATTCACCCCTCCACTTT. Encoded protein: CASSSRENSPLHF.

CDR3 nucleotide sequence: TGTGCCAGCAGTCTAGAGGGGGCTAGGAATGAGCAGTTCTTC. Translated, it gives CASSLEGARNEQFF. This chain links TRBV6-2 or TRBV6-3 with TRBJ2-1, with 7 bases that match TRBD1. V shed 5 bases and J 7 bases; nucleotides not matched to a gene: 8. Germline V gene sequence: CDR1 MNHEY, CDR2 SVGEGT. The CDR3 contains 14 residues.

The CDR3 sequence: CASSEDTVAYEQYF. The CDR3 nucleotides are TGTGCCAGCAGTGAAGACACGGTAGCCTACGAGCAGTACTTC. V is TRBV6-1 and J is TRBJ2-7; no definite D call. Between the trimmed V and J ends, which lost 1 base and 2 bases, there was a span of 9 bases. This CDR3 region has 14 residues. Germline CDR1 is MNHNS and CDR2 is SASEGT.

CDR3 in DNA: TGTGCCAGCAGCGTAGGCGGCAGTCATACTGAAGCTTTCTTT. It yields the protein CASSVGGSHTEAFF. The chain combines TRBV9 with TRBJ1-1; no clear D gene. Trimming took off 0 bases at V and 5 bases at J, with 11 bases between the two ends. The V gene's germline CDR1 is SGDLS and CDR2 YYNGEE. The CDR3 is made up of 14 amino acids.

The J gene is TRBJ2-1, the V gene TRBV9; a possible D gene is TRBD1 (6 bases). This CDR3 contains 16 residues. V gave up 4 bases and J gave up 7 bases, with 21 bases separating them. CDR1 and CDR2 from the germline V gene are SGDLS and YYNGEE. CDR3: CASSPYLREGVNEQFF. CDR3 sequence (DNA): TGTGCCAGCAGCCCCTACTTACGCGAGGGGGTAAATGAGCAGTTCTTC.

The chain combines TRBV10-3 with TRBJ1-5; 12 nucleotides line up with TRBD1. Per germline, CDR1 ENHRY and CDR2 SYGVKD. The junction had 7 bases not matched to a gene; V was cut back by 8 bases and J by 5 bases. The CDR3 covers 15 residues. The CDR3 DNA is TGTGCCATCCGACCGGGACAGGGGGCGGATCAGCCCCAGCATTTT. This gives the protein CAIRPGQGADQPQHF.

This clone came up once. The V and J genes are TRBV13 and TRBJ1-3, with TRBD1 matching 7 bases. Germline V lookup: CDR1 PRHDT, CDR2 FYEKMQ (reference sequence). The CDR3 sequence is 16 residues long. J was trimmed by 3 bases and V by 4 bases; bases with no gene match: 9. CDR3 sequence (DNA): TGTGCCAGCAGCTACGGACAGGAAGGACTTGGAAACACCATATATTTT. Translation: CASSYGQEGLGNTIYF.

This clone was found a few times. This chain links TRBV5-6 with TRBJ2-7, with 8 positions matching TRBD1. CDR3 length: 15 amino acids. CDR1 and CDR2 from the germline V gene are SGHDT and YYEEEE. V was clipped by 5 bases and J by 4 bases; unmatched bases: 11. Written as DNA, the CDR3 is TGTGCCAGCAGTACCGTGGACAGGGATCGTTACGAGCAGTACTTC. It specifies CASSTVDRDRYEQYF.

The chain combines TRBV15 with TRBJ1-5, with 10 bases lining up with TRBD1. The CDR3 consists of 18 residues. Germline assignment: CDR1 LNHNV and CDR2 YYDKDF (reference sequence). V lost 0 bases to trimming and J lost 2 bases; unmatched junction nucleotides: 7. The DNA for the CDR3 is TGTGCCACCAGCAGAGATATAGGGACAGGGGATCGCAATCAGCCCCAGCATTTT. Its protein is CATSRDIGTGDRNQPQHF.

This clone was observed once. V and J are TRBV12-3 or TRBV12-4 and TRBJ2-1; 8 nucleotides agree with TRBD2. This CDR3 region has 13 residues. Germline trimming cut 4 bases from V and 9 bases from J; bases unmatched to any gene: 5. DNA of the CDR3: TGTGCCAGCAGTTACGGGGGGGTGGTTGAGCAGTTCTTC. This gives the protein CASSYGGVVEQFF.

The chain links TRBV14 to TRBJ1-3; maybe TRBD1 (6 bases). Germline V gene data show CDR1 as SGHDN and CDR2 as FVKESK. V was cut by 5 bases and J by 4 bases, with 12 bases left in between. The CDR3 length is 14 residues. CDR3 in amino acids: CASSYTGFGNTIYF. In DNA, the CDR3 is TGTGCCAGCAGCTATACAGGGTTCGGAAACACCATATATTTT.

The genes are TRBV12-5 and TRBJ2-7, with TRBD1 identical over 7 bases. The CDR3 spans 12 residues. Germline CDR1 is LGHNT and CDR2 is FRNRAP. The V and J ends lost 7 bases and 5 bases, in that order; junction bases with no gene match: 5. This CDR3 reads CASALTGHEQYF. As DNA, the CDR3 is TGTGCTAGTGCGCTGACAGGGCACGAGCAGTACTTC. Supplemented by reference TRBV12-5 and TRBJ2-7, the full variable domain reads DARVTQTPRHKVTEMGQEVTMRCQPILGHNTVFWYRQTMMQGLELLAYFRNRAPLDDSGMPKDRFSAEMPDATLATLKIQPSEPRDSAVYFCASALTGHEQYFGPGTRLTVT.

In DNA form, the CDR3 reads TGCGCCAGCAGCCAAGAATCGAACTACGCAGGCCCTTCACCCCTCCACTTT. Its translation is CASSQESNYAGPSPLHF. The chain carries TRBV4-1 and TRBJ1-6; D is undetermined. The CDR3 spans 17 residues. Trimming cost V 0 bases and J 9 bases, with 18 bases left between them. Germline CDR1 reads MGHRA; CDR2 reads YSYEKL.

The chain uses TRBV11-2 and TRBJ2-5; 9 bases map to TRBD2. CDR3 length: 15 amino acids. CDR1 is SGHAT and CDR2 is FQNNGV in the germline V gene. V shed 4 bases and J 2 bases; nucleotides not matched to a gene: 5. DNA for the CDR3: TGTGCCAGCAGCTCCGGACTAGCGAATCAAGAGACCCAGTACTTC. Translating gives CASSSGLANQETQYF.

This rearrangement joins TRBV30 to TRBJ2-7; D may be TRBD1 or TRBD2 (7 bases each). CDR1 is GTSNPN, CDR2 SVGIG, per germline (reference sequence). With 0 bases removed from V and 5 bases from J, the gap between germline ends came to 17 bases. The CDR3 is made up of 15 amino acids. The CDR3 DNA reads as TGTGCCTGGAGTGTACGCAGGGGGGGTCGGAACGAGCAGTACTTC. It translates to CAWSVRRGGRNEQYF. Full variable domain (missing parts from reference TRBV30 and TRBJ2-7): SQTIHQWPATLVQPVGSPLSLECTVEGTSNPNLYWYRQAAGRGLQLLFYSVGIGQISSEVPQNLSASRPQDRQFILSSKKLLLSDSGFYLCAWSVRRGGRNEQYFGPGTRLTVT.

This clone has a single count. The chain has TRBV5-4 and TRBJ2-3, with 7 bases aligning to TRBD2. V lost 6 bases to trimming and J lost 3 bases; unmatched junction nucleotides: 13. The germline V gene has CDR1 SGHNT and CDR2 YYREEE (reference sequence). CDR3 length equals 16 residues. In nucleotides, the CDR3 is TGTGCCAGCACCCTTCTTGCGGGGGAGGGGACAGATACGCAGTATTTT. This encodes CASTLLAGEGTDTQYF.

This rearrangement joins TRBV4-1 to TRBJ1-6; TRBD1 matches 7 bases. The ends lost 0 bases at V and 7 bases at J; junction bases unmatched: 6. In germline, CDR1 is MGHRA, CDR2 YSYEKL. This CDR3 has 16 amino acids. CDR3 sequence reads: CASSQEQGMINSPLHF. CDR3 DNA sequence: TGCGCCAGCAGCCAAGAACAGGGGATGATAAATTCACCCCTCCACTTT.

The J gene is TRBJ1-4, the V gene TRBV5-1, with TRBD1 matching over 7 bases. The trim removed 0 bases at V and 2 bases at J, leaving 4 bases unmatched. Germline CDR1 is SGHRS and CDR2 is YFSETQ. The CDR3 loop spans 16 amino acids. CDR3 region: CASSLDPQGTNEKLFF. The CDR3 coding sequence is TGCGCCAGCAGCTTGGACCCACAGGGGACTAATGAAAAACTGTTTTTT.